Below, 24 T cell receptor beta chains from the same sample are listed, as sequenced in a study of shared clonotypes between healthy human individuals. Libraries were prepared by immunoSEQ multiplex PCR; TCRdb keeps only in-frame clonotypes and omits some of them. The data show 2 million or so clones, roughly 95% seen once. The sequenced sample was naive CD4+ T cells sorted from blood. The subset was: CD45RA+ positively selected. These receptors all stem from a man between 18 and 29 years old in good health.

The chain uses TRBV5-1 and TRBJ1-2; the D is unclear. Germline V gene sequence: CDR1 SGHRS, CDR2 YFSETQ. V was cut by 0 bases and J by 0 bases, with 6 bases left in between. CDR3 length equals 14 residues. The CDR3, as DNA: TGCGCCAGCAGCTTGGAAGCTCCTAACTATGGCTACACCTTC. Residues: CASSLEAPNYGYTF.

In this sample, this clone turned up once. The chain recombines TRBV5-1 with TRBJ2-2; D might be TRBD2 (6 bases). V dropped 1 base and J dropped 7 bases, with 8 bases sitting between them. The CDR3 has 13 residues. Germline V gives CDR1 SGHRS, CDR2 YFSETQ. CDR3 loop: CASSLPSVGELFF. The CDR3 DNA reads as TGCGCCAGCAGCTTGCCTAGCGTCGGGGAGCTGTTTTTT.

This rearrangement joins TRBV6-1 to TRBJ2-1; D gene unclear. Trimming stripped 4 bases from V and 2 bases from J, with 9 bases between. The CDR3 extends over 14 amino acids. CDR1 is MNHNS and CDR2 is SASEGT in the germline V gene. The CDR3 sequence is CASSALRTYNEQFF. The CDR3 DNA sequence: TGTGCCAGCAGTGCCCTTCGTACCTACAATGAGCAGTTCTTC.

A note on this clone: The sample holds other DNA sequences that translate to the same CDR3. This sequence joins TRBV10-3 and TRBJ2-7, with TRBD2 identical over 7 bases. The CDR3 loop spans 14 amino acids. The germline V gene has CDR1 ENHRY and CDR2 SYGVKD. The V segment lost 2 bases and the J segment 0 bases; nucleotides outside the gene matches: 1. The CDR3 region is CAISEGGGSYEQYF. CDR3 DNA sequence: TGTGCCATCAGTGAGGGCGGGGGCTCCTACGAGCAGTACTTC.

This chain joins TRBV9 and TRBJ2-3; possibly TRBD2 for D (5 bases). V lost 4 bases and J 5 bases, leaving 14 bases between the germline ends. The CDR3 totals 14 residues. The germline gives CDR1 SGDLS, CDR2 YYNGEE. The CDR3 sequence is CASSSLSGRDTQYF. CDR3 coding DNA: TGTGCCAGCAGCTCCCTGAGCGGCAGAGATACGCAGTATTTT.

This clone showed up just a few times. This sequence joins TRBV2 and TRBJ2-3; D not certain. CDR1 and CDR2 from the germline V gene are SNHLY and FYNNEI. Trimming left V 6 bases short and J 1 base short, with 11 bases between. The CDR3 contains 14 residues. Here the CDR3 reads CASRDRLGTDTQYF. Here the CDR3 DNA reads TGTGCCAGCAGAGACCGACTTGGCACAGATACGCAGTATTTT.

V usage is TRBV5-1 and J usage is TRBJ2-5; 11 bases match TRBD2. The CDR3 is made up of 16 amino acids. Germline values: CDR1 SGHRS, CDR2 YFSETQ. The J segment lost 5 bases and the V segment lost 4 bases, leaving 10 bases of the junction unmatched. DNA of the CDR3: TGCGCCAGCAGCCCGGGTAGCGGGAGGGCCCAGGAGACCCAGTACTTC. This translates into CASSPGSGRAQETQYF.

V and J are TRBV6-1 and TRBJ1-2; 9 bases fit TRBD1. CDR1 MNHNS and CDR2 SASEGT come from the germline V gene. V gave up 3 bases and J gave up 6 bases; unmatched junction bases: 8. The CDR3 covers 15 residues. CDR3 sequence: CASSDRDRVPDGYTF. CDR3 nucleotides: TGTGCCAGCAGTGACCGGGACAGGGTTCCGGATGGCTACACCTTC.

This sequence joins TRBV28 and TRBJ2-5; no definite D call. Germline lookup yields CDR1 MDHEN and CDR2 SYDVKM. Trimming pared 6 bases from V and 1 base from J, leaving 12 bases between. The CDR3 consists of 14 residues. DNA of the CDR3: TGTGCCAGCAGGGAAGGACCTGCCCAAGAGACCCAGTACTTC. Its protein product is CASREGPAQETQYF.

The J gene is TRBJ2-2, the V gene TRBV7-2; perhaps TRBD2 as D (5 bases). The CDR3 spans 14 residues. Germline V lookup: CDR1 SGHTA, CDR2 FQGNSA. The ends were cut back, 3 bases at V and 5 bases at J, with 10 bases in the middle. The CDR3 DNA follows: TGTGCCAGCAGCTTGAACCAGCGGACCGGGGAGCTGTTTTTT. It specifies CASSLNQRTGELFF.

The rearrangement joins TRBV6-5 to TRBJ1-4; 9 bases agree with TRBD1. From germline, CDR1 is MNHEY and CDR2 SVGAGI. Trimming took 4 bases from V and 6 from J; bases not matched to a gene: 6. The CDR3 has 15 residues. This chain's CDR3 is CASSLTGGAHEKLFF. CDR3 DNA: TGTGCCAGCAGTTTAACAGGGGGCGCGCATGAAAAACTGTTTTTT.

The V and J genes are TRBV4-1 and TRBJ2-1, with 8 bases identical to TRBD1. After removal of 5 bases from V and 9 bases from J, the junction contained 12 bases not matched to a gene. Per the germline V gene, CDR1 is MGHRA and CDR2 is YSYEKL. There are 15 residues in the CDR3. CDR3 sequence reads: CASSLPNRGWGEQFF. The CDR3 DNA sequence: TGCGCCAGCAGCTTACCAAACAGGGGGTGGGGTGAGCAGTTCTTC.

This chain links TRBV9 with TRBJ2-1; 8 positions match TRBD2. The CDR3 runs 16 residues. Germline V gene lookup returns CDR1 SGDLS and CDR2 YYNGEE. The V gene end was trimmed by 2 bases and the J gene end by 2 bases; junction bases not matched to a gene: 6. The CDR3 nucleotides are TGTGCCAGCAGCGTGGGAGAGCGGGGGCCCTACAATGAGCAGTTCTTC. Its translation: CASSVGERGPYNEQFF.

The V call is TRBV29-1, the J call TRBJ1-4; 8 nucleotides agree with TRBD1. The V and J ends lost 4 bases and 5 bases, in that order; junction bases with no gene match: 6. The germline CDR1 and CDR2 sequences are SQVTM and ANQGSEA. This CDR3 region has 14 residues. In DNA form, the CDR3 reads TGCAGCGTTGTTGACAGGGGTGACAATGAAAAACTGTTTTTT. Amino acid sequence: CSVVDRGDNEKLFF.

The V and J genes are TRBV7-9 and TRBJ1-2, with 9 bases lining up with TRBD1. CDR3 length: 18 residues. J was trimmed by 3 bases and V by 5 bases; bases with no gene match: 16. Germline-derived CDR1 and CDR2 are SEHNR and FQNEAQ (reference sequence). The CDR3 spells CASSPRTGAQGGDYGYTF. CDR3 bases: TGTGCCAGCAGCCCTAGGACAGGGGCCCAGGGAGGTGACTATGGCTACACCTTC.

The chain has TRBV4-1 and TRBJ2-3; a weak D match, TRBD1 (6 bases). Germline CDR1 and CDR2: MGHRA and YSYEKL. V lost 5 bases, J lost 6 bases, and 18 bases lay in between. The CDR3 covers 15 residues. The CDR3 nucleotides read TGCGCCAGCAGCGGGCTTGGGGGCAAAGTGGATACGCAGTATTTT. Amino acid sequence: CASSGLGGKVDTQYF.

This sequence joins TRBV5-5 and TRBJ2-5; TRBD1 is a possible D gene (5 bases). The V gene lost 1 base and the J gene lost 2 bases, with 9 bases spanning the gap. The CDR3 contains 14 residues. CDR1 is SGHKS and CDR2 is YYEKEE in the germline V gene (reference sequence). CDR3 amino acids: CASSLTGPQETQYF. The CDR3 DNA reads TGTGCCAGCAGCTTGACAGGACCACAAGAGACCCAGTACTTC.

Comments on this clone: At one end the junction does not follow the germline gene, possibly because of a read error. Written as DNA, the CDR3 is TGTGCCAGCAGTTCGTTGACTAGCGGGAGTGGTTCTTTCTTC. Its translation is CASSSLTSGSGSFF. The chain couples TRBV6-5 to TRBJ2-7; 12 bases are shared with TRBD2. CDR1 is MNHEY and CDR2 is SVGAGI in the germline V gene. The CDR3 loop spans 14 amino acids.

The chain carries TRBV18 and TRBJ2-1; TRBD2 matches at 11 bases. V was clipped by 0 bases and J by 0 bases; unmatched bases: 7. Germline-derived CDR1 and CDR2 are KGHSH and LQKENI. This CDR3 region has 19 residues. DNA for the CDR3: TGTGCCAGCTCACCACCCCTAGCGGGGGGCGCGAGCTCCTACAATGAGCAGTTCTTC. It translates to CASSPPLAGGASSYNEQFF.

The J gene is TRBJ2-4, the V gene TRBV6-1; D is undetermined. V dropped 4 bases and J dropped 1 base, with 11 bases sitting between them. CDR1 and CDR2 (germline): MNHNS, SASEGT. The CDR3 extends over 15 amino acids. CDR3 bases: TGTGCCAGCAGTGTCCTAGAATGGGCCAAAAACATTCAGTACTTC. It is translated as CASSVLEWAKNIQYF.

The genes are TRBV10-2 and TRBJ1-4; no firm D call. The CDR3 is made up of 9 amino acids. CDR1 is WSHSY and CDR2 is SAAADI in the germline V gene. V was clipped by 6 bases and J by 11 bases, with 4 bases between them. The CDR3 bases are TGCGCCAGCAGAGAGAAACTGTTTTTT. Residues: CASREKLFF.

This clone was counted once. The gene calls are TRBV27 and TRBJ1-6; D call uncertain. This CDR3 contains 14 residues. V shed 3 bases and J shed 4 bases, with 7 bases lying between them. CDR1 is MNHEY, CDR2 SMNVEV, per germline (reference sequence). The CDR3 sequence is CASSFVGYNSPLHF. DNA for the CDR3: TGTGCCAGCAGTTTCGTAGGTTATAATTCACCCCTCCACTTT.

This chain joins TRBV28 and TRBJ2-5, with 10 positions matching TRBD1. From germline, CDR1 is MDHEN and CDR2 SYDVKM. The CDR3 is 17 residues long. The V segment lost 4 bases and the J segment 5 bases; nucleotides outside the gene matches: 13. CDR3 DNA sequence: TGTGCCAGCAGTTCCTCGAAACCGACAGGGGGCCGGGAGACCCAGTACTTC. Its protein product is CASSSSKPTGGRETQYF.

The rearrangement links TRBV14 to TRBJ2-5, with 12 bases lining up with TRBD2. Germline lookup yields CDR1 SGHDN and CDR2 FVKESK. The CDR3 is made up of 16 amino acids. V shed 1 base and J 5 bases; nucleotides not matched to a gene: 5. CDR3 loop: CASSQGLAGAGETQYF. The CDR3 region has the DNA TGTGCCAGCAGCCAAGGACTAGCGGGGGCCGGGGAGACCCAGTACTTC. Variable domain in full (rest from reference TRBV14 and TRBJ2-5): EAGVTQFPSHSVIEKGQTVTLRCDPISGHDNLYWYRRVMGKEIKFLLHFVKESKQDESGMPNNRFLAERTGGTYSTLKVQPAELEDSGVYFCASSQGLAGAGETQYFGPGTRLLVL.